The next 9 T cell receptor beta chains were all read from a single sample in a study of patients and donors after allogeneic stem cell transplantation. TCRdb re-called the RT-PCR reads through MiXCR, storing one row per CDR3 protein. The sample lists fewer than 180,000 distinct CDR3 sequences; approximately 40% were seen once. Source material: blood, either unsorted or a sorted T cell fraction (not recorded which). These receptors were obtained from a human donor who was either an allogeneic HSCT recipient or a stem cell or donor lymphocyte infusion donor (not recorded which). It is not recorded whose cells these are; they may come from a transplant donor.

The chain uses TRBV3-1 and TRBJ2-3; TRBD1 agrees at 8 bases. J gave up 1 base and V 1 base, and 1 base lay outside the gene matches. The CDR3 spans 15 residues. CDR1 and CDR2 (germline): LGHDT, YNNKEL (reference sequence). Written as DNA, the CDR3 is TGTGCCAGCAGCCAAGGACAGGGGCGCACAGATACGCAGTATTTT. Encoded protein: CASSQGQGRTDTQYF.

V and J are TRBV6-5 and TRBJ2-3, with no clear D. V was pared by 2 bases and J by 0 bases, with 12 bases between. Looked up from germline, CDR1 is MNHEY and CDR2 is SVGAGI. CDR3 size: 16 residues. CDR3 in amino acids: CASSYGPHTSTDTQYF. In DNA form, the CDR3 reads TGTGCCAGCAGTTACGGACCGCACACAAGCACAGATACGCAGTATTTT.

The chain couples TRBV5-5 to TRBJ2-1; 9 bases are a match to TRBD1. Germline CDR1 reads SGHKS; CDR2 reads YYEKEE (reference sequence). V trimming: 0 bases; J trimming: 10 bases; junction bases outside the gene matches: 11. CDR3 length: 16 residues. CDR3 in amino acids: CASSLDWDRDDREQFF. The CDR3 bases are TGTGCCAGCAGCTTGGACTGGGACAGGGACGATCGGGAGCAGTTCTTC.

This clonotype has a handful of counts. The V call is TRBV25-1, the J call TRBJ1-1; no clear D gene. Looked up from germline, CDR1 is MGHDK and CDR2 is SYGVNS. The V end was cut by 4 bases, the J end by 0 bases, with 18 bases between. The CDR3 spans 17 residues. CDR3 loop: CASSGPSGRWLNTEAFF. The DNA of the CDR3 is TGTGCCAGCAGTGGTCCGTCTGGCCGATGGTTGAACACTGAAGCTTTCTTT.

This sequence joins TRBV20-1 and TRBJ2-3; 10 bases fit TRBD2. Per the germline V gene, CDR1 is DFQATT and CDR2 is SNEGSKA (reference sequence). This CDR3 has 14 amino acids. J gave up 4 bases and V 6 bases, and 7 bases lay outside the gene matches. CDR3 protein: CSAKQAGGPDTQYF. The CDR3 region has the DNA TGCAGTGCGAAACAAGCGGGGGGGCCAGATACGCAGTATTTT.

The chain has TRBV29-1 and TRBJ2-1; 9 bases are shared with TRBD2. The CDR3 loop spans 14 amino acids. V trimming: 6 bases; J trimming: 8 bases; junction bases outside the gene matches: 11. CDR1 SQVTM and CDR2 ANQGSEA come from the germline V gene. CDR3 nucleotide sequence: TGCAGCGTCCTCGGGCTAGCGGGGTTGCATGAGCAGTTCTTC. Translation gives CSVLGLAGLHEQFF.

The genes are TRBV29-1 and TRBJ1-1; 7 bases map to TRBD1. V dropped 6 bases and J dropped 4; count of bases not matched to a gene: 11. CDR1 SQVTM and CDR2 ANQGSEA come from the germline V gene. The CDR3 sequence is 14 residues long. Here the CDR3 reads CSVIGDSPGTEAFF. CDR3 sequence (DNA): TGCAGCGTGATCGGGGACAGTCCCGGCACTGAAGCTTTCTTT.

The chain recombines TRBV20-1 with TRBJ1-6; D may be TRBD1 (6 bases). Germline V gene lookup returns CDR1 DFQATT and CDR2 SNEGSKA (reference sequence). V was cut by 3 bases and J by 7 bases, with 16 bases left in between. This CDR3 has 15 residues. The CDR3 DNA follows: TGCAGTGCTAGCGGGGGGCAATTTTCCAATTCACCCCTCCACTTT. Translated: CSASGGQFSNSPLHF.

The genes are TRBV9 and TRBJ1-1; TRBD1 might be the D (5 bases). V was shortened by 2 bases and J by 5 bases, with 13 bases between the two germline ends. This CDR3 comprises 14 residues. Germline lookup yields CDR1 SGDLS and CDR2 YYNGEE. The CDR3: CASSVGPIPTEAFF. The CDR3 DNA sequence: TGTGCCAGCAGCGTGGGACCCATCCCAACTGAAGCTTTCTTT. Using reference TRBV9 and TRBJ1-1 for the parts outside the CDR3, the full variable domain is DSGVTQTPKHLITATGQRVTLRCSPRSGDLSVYWYQQSLDQGLQFLIQYYNGEERAKGNILERFSAQQFPDLHSELNLSSLELGDSALYFCASSVGPIPTEAFFGQGTRLTVV.